The 20 T cell receptor beta chains below all came from one sample that was sequenced in a study of cytomegalovirus exposure and HLA in healthy donors. The method was immunoSEQ multiplex PCR; TCRdb's version includes in-frame clones alone and lacks a portion of them. The sample includes some 120,000 clones, around 90% seen only once; the top ten take less than 2%. Sequenced: PBMCs. The receptors were sampled from a woman aged 18-29 years in good health and CMV-seronegative.

The V gene is TRBV2, the J gene TRBJ1-5; 10 bases align to TRBD1. In germline, CDR1 is SNHLY, CDR2 FYNNEI. The length of the CDR3 is 14 residues. The V segment lost 1 base and the J segment 7 bases; nucleotides outside the gene matches: 1. The CDR3 DNA sequence: TGTGCCAGCAGTGAAGGACAGGGGGCCCAGCCCCAGCATTTT. Translating gives CASSEGQGAQPQHF.

The rearrangement joins TRBV5-4 to TRBJ2-1; TRBD1 matches at 7 bases. The CDR3 loop spans 15 amino acids. V lost 0 bases to trimming and J lost 0 bases; unmatched junction nucleotides: 0. Germline V gene lookup returns CDR1 SGHNT and CDR2 YYREEE (reference sequence). CDR3 nucleotides: TGTGCCAGCAGCTTGGGACAGGGCTCCTACAATGAGCAGTTCTTC. This encodes CASSLGQGSYNEQFF.

This sequence joins TRBV6-5 and TRBJ2-1, with TRBD2 identical over 9 bases. Germline CDR1 and CDR2: MNHEY and SVGAGI. The CDR3 consists of 16 residues. V shed 2 bases, J shed 4 bases, and the junction held 6 bases outside the gene matches. The DNA for the CDR3 is TGTGCCAGCAGTTACCAGAAGACTAGCGGTTACAATGAGCAGTTCTTC. The encoded protein is CASSYQKTSGYNEQFF.

The chain carries TRBV25-1 and TRBJ2-3, with a weak D call TRBD2 (5 bases). Germline V gene lookup returns CDR1 MGHDK and CDR2 SYGVNS. The CDR3 is made up of 13 amino acids. V lost 3 bases, J lost 3 bases, and 7 bases lay in between. The CDR3 region is CASSDRGTDTQYF. CDR3 DNA: TGTGCCAGCAGTGACCGAGGGACAGATACGCAGTATTTT.

The gene calls are TRBV6-1 and TRBJ2-7, with 9 bases fitting TRBD1. The CDR3 is 14 residues long. Germline V CDR1 and CDR2: MNHNS, SASEGT. V trimming: 5 bases; J trimming: 0 bases; junction bases outside the gene matches: 2. CDR3 in amino acids: CASSWTGASYEQYF. The CDR3 region has the DNA TGTGCCAGCAGTTGGACAGGGGCCTCCTACGAGCAGTACTTC.

The gene calls are TRBV9 and TRBJ1-2; no definite D call. Germline CDR1 reads SGDLS; CDR2 reads YYNGEE. The CDR3 loop spans 16 amino acids. The V and J ends lost 3 bases and 0 bases respectively, with 15 bases between them. CDR3 bases: TGTGCCAGCAGCGCCTTGGGAGGGCGGGCTAACTATGGCTACACCTTC. This translates into CASSALGGRANYGYTF.

The rearrangement uses TRBV28 and TRBJ2-3; 7 bases are a match to TRBD2. The V segment lost 6 bases and the J segment 2 bases; nucleotides outside the gene matches: 5. The CDR3 sequence is 14 residues long. Germline V CDR1 and CDR2: MDHEN, SYDVKM. The CDR3 loop reads CASSPAGDTDTQYF. For the CDR3, the DNA is TGTGCCAGCAGCCCCGCGGGGGACACAGATACGCAGTATTTT.

The V gene is TRBV6-5, the J gene TRBJ2-7; tentatively, D is TRBD1 (6 bases). The germline V gene encodes CDR1 MNHEY and CDR2 SVGAGI. CDR3 length equals 15 residues. The V end lost 1 base, the J end lost 4 bases, and 14 bases lay between the germline ends. CDR3 sequence: CASSYFRQGSYEQYF. The DNA for the CDR3 is TGTGCCAGCAGTTACTTTCGCCAGGGGAGTTACGAGCAGTACTTC.

In DNA, the CDR3 is TGCGCCAGCAGCACGGGACAGACGAACACCGGGGAGCTGTTTTTT. This encodes CASSTGQTNTGELFF. This rearrangement joins TRBV5-1 to TRBJ2-2, with 7 bases lining up with TRBD1. The germline CDR1 and CDR2 sequences are SGHRS and YFSETQ. This CDR3 is 15 amino acids long. After removal of 4 bases from V and 0 bases from J, the junction contained 3 bases not matched to a gene.

The chain links TRBV4-3 to TRBJ1-1, with TRBD1 matching over 7 bases. The CDR3 has 14 amino acids. The germline gives CDR1 LGHNA, CDR2 YSLEER. V was pared by 3 bases and J by 12 bases, with 13 bases of the junction left unmatched. The CDR3 region has the DNA TGCGCCAGCAGCCAGGGTGGGACAGAGGCTCGTACTTTCTTT. Translating it yields CASSQGGTEARTFF.

CDR3 bases: TGTGCCAGCTCACAAGGCGGGGCAGGGCAGGGGGCATACAATGAGCAGTTCTTC. Encoded protein: CASSQGGAGQGAYNEQFF. V gene TRBV18 combines with J gene TRBJ2-1; 8 nucleotides agree with TRBD1. The CDR3 is 18 residues long. The germline CDR1 and CDR2 sequences are KGHSH and LQKENI. V lost 4 bases and J lost 4; bases outside the gene matches: 15.

The J gene is TRBJ2-2, the V gene TRBV28; 7 positions match TRBD1. The CDR3 consists of 15 residues. V was clipped by 3 bases and J by 2 bases; unmatched bases: 3. Germline V gives CDR1 MDHEN, CDR2 SYDVKM. The CDR3 spells CASSLGDRNTGELFF. In DNA form, the CDR3 reads TGTGCCAGCAGTTTGGGGGACAGAAACACCGGGGAGCTGTTTTTT.

The chain has TRBV7-2 and TRBJ2-7; 9 bases fit TRBD2. Germline V CDR1 and CDR2: SGHTA, FQGNSA. Trimming took 5 bases from V and 4 from J; bases not matched to a gene: 15. CDR3 length equals 17 residues. CDR3 bases: TGTGCCAGCAGCCTTGGGGCCCGACTAGCGGCGCGATACGAGCAGTACTTC. This translates into CASSLGARLAARYEQYF.

The V call is TRBV2, the J call TRBJ2-7; no clear D. The CDR3 loop spans 13 amino acids. Germline assignment: CDR1 SNHLY and CDR2 FYNNEI. DNA of the CDR3: TGTGCTACAAGGCCACACAGTACCTACGAGCAGTACTTC. This encodes CATRPHSTYEQYF.

The rearrangement uses TRBV19 and TRBJ1-1, with a possible D match to TRBD1 (5 bases). V was shortened by 5 bases and J by 4 bases, with 11 bases between the two germline ends. The CDR3 is made up of 13 amino acids. Germline V gene lookup returns CDR1 LNHDA and CDR2 SQIVND (reference sequence). CDR3 residues: CASSYQGGTEAFF. The CDR3 coding sequence is TGTGCCAGTAGTTACCAGGGAGGCACTGAAGCTTTCTTT.

The chain has TRBV29-1 and TRBJ2-2; 9 bases match TRBD1. The trim removed 2 bases at V and 7 bases at J, leaving 5 bases unmatched. Germline-derived CDR1 and CDR2 are SQVTM and ANQGSEA. The CDR3 length is 14 residues. The CDR3 DNA follows: TGCAGCGTTGAAAGGACAGGGGCGTACGGGGAGCTGTTTTTT. It yields the protein CSVERTGAYGELFF.

The chain combines TRBV19 with TRBJ1-4; 7 bases are a match to TRBD1. The CDR3 spans 14 residues. CDR1 is LNHDA, CDR2 SQIVND, per germline (reference sequence). J was trimmed by 8 bases and V by 4 bases; bases with no gene match: 7. The CDR3 is CASSTLQGWEKLFF. In nucleotides, the CDR3 is TGTGCCAGTAGTACCTTACAGGGGTGGGAAAAACTGTTTTTT.

CDR3 amino acids: CASSAPVIGPSSYNEQFF. CDR3 DNA sequence: TGTGCCAGCAGCGCGCCTGTTATCGGTCCTAGCTCCTACAATGAGCAGTTCTTC. J is TRBJ2-1 and V is TRBV7-9; unclear D gene. The CDR3 runs to 18 residues. In germline, CDR1 is SEHNR, CDR2 FQNEAQ (reference sequence). V was shortened by 5 bases and J by 0 bases, with 20 bases between the two germline ends.

The chain uses TRBV4-1 and TRBJ2-7; D perhaps matches TRBD2 (5 bases). Germline-derived CDR1 and CDR2 are MGHRA and YSYEKL. The V end was cut by 0 bases, the J end by 3 bases, with 15 bases between. The CDR3 consists of 16 residues. The CDR3 DNA reads TGCGCCAGCAGCCAAGATATCGGACTTAACCTCTACGAGCAGTACTTC. Translation: CASSQDIGLNLYEQYF.

The chain joins TRBV5-4 to TRBJ2-5; TRBD2 aligns across 12 bases. The trim removed 4 bases at V and 1 base at J, leaving 2 bases unmatched. CDR1 SGHNT and CDR2 YYREEE come from the germline V gene (reference sequence). The CDR3 runs to 15 residues. The CDR3 DNA is TGTGCCAGCAGCCCGGGACTAGCGGGCCAAGAGACCCAGTACTTC. This gives the protein CASSPGLAGQETQYF.